The T cell receptor (beta chain) described here comes from a study of cytomegalovirus exposure and HLA in healthy donors. Study-wide points: Listed as cytomegalovirus-associated were over 150 TCR beta chains. Reported findings show TCR beta sequences accurately forecast HLA-A and HLA-B alleles in most subjects.

CDR3 length equals 13 residues. CDR1 and CDR2 (germline): SNHLY, FYNNEI. PCR involved 60 Vbeta and 13 Jbeta primers. Sequencing was performed with immunoSEQ multiplex PCR; in TCRdb, only in-frame clones are kept and a portion is missing. The table includes about 190,000 clones, just under 75% detected once. Notes on this clone: Antigen unknown. One end of the junction does not line up with germline, which may come from a read error.

The origin of this receptor is a woman aged 30 to 39 in good health and CMV-seropositive. The genes are TRBV2 and TRBJ1-2; D is unclear. The sequenced sample was PBMCs. CDR3 sequence reads: CASSESGPTNCVF. The CDR3, as DNA: TGTGCCAGCAGTGAATCAGGTCCCACAAACTGTGTCTTC.